This TCR beta chain was sequenced in a study of blood T cell repertoires in COVID-19. Sequencing used immunoSEQ multiplex PCR; TCRdb keeps in-frame clones, though not all of them. The profile shows 120,000 or so clones, roughly 80% of them singletons. The CDR3 is made up of 13 amino acids. Trimming removed 2 bases at V and 7 bases at J, with 9 bases between. The sequence derives from a man between 65 and 85 years old with acute or convalescent COVID-19. The sequenced sample was peripheral blood. The chain carries TRBV12-3 or TRBV12-4 and TRBJ1-5, with a possible D match to TRBD1 (5 bases). The CDR3 spells CASSLRGGQPQHF. CDR3 DNA: TGTGCCAGCAGTTTACGGGGGGGGCAGCCCCAGCATTTT.